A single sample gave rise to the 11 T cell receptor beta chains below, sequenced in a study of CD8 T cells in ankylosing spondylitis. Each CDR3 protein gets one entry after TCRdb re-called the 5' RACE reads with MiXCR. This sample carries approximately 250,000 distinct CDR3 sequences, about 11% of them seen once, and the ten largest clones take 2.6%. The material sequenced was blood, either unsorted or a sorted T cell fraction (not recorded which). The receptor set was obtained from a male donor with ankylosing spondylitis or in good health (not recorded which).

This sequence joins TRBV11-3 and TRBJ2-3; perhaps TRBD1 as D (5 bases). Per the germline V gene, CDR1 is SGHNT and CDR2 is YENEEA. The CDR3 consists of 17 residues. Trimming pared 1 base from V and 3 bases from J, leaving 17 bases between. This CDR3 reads CASSLGQGVVGTDTQYF. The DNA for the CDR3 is TGTGCCAGCAGCTTAGGGCAAGGGGTCGTGGGGACAGATACGCAGTATTTT.

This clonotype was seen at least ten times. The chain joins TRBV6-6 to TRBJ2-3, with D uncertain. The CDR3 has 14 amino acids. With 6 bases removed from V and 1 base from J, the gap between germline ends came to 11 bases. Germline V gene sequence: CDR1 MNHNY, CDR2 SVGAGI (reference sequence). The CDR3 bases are TGTGCCAGCAGGATGGTAGCCGGCACAGATACGCAGTATTTT. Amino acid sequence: CASRMVAGTDTQYF.

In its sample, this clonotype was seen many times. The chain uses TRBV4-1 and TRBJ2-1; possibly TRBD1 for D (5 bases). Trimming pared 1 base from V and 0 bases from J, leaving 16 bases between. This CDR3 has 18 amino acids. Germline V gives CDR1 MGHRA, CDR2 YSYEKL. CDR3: CASSQVGPRLSSYNEQFF. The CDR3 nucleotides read TGCGCCAGCAGCCAAGTGGGGCCCAGACTTAGCTCCTACAATGAGCAGTTCTTC.

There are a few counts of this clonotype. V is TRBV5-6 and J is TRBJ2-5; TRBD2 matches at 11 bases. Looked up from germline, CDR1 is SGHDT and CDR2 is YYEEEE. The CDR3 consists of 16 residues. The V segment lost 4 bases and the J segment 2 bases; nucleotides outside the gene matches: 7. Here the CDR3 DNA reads TGTGCCAGCAGCCCTGGGACTAGCGGAATACAAGAGACCCAGTACTTC. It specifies CASSPGTSGIQETQYF.

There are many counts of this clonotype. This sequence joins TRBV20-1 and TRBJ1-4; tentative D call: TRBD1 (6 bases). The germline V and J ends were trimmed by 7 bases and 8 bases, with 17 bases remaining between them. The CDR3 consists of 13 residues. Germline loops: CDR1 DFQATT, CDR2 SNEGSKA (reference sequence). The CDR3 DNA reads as TGCAGTGGAGCCGCAGGGGCAGGAGAAAAACTGTTTTTT. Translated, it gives CSGAAGAGEKLFF.

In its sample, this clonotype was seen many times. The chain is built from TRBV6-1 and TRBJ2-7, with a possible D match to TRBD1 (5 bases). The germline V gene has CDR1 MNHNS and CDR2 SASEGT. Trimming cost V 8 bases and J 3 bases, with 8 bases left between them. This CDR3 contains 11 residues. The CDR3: CASWTNYEQYF. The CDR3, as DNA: TGTGCCAGCTGGACAAACTACGAGCAGTACTTC.

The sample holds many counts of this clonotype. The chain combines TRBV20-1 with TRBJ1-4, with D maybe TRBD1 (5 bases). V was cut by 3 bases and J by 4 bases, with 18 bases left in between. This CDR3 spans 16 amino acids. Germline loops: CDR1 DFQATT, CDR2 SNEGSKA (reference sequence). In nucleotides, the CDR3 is TGCAGTGCTAGTGCCGGGGCCGATTTCATTAATGAAAAACTGTTTTTT. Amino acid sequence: CSASAGADFINEKLFF.

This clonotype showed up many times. The CDR3 is CASSRRGNYGYTF. For the CDR3, the DNA is TGTGCCAGCAGCCGACGGGGAAACTATGGCTACACCTTC. This rearrangement joins TRBV14 to TRBJ1-2, with no clear D. Trimming cost V 4 bases and J 2 bases, with 8 bases left between them. The CDR3 runs to 13 residues. Germline V gene data show CDR1 as SGHDN and CDR2 as FVKESK.

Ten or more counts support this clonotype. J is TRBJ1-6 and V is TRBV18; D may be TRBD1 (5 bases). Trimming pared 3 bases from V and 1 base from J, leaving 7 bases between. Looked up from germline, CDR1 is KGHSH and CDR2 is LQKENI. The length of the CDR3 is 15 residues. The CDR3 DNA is TGTGCCAGCTCACCGGGGGAGTCCTATAATTCACCCCTCCACTTT. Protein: CASSPGESYNSPLHF.

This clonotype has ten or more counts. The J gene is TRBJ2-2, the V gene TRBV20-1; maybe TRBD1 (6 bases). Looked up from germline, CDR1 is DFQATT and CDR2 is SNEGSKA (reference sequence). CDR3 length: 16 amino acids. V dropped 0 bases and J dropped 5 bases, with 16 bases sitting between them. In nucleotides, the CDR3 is TGCAGTGCTAGAGATCGGCGCAGGGGATTAACCGGGGAGCTGTTTTTT. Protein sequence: CSARDRRRGLTGELFF.

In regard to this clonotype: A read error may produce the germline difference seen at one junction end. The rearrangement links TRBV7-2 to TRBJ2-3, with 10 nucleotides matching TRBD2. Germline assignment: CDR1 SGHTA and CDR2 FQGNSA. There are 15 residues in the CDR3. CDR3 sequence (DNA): TGTGCCAGCAGCCTAGCGGGGGTCTACACAGATACGCAGTATTTT. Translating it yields CASSLAGVYTDTQYF. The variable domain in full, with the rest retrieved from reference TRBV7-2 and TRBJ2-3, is GAGVSQSPSNKVTEKGKDVELRCDPISGHTALYWYRQSLGQGLEFLIYFQGNSAPDKSGLPSDRFSAERTGGSVSTLTIQRTQQEDSAVYLCASSLAGVYTDTQYFGPGTRLTVL.